This is a list of T cell receptor beta chains from one sample in a study of blood T cell repertoires in COVID-19. Sequencing was performed with immunoSEQ multiplex PCR; in TCRdb, only in-frame clones are kept and a portion is missing. The table has 650,000 to 800,000 clones, approximately 90% seen once. What was sequenced was peripheral blood. The receptors derive from a woman under 30 with acute or convalescent COVID-19. CDR3s include the opening cysteine and the closing phenylalanine or tryptophan. Fields, in order: clone size, V gene, J gene, D gene, CDR3 length, CDR3 protein, CDR3 DNA. D genes are given only for firm matches. Size tells how often a clone was seen (once, few, many) or the class of an expanded clone, and some rows leave it out.

-	TRBV27	TRBJ2-7	-	15	CASSLRRGFIYEQYF	TGTGCCAGCAGTTTACGCAGGGGCTTCATCTACGAGCAGTACTTC
-	TRBV3-1/TRBV3-2	TRBJ1-2	-	16	CASSHHRQATAYGYTF	TGTGCCAGCAGCCACCATCGACAGGCTACCGCCTATGGCTACACCTTC
-	TRBV30	TRBJ1-2	-	12	CAWAGLGNGYTF	TGTGCCTGGGCGGGTCTGGGGAATGGCTACACCTTC
-	TRBV5-1	TRBJ2-2	TRBD1	15	CASSFFTGGTGELFF	TGCGCCAGCAGCTTCTTCACAGGGGGCACCGGGGAGCTGTTTTTT
-	TRBV10-3	TRBJ2-7	-	15	CAISDTVLVGYEQYF	TGTGCCATCAGTGACACAGTACTGGTCGGCTACGAGCAGTACTTC
-	TRBV3-1/TRBV3-2	TRBJ1-1	-	12	CASSHQVLGAFF	TGTGCCAGCAGCCATCAGGTCTTAGGAGCTTTCTTT
-	TRBV4-2	TRBJ1-1	TRBD1	14	CASSRDRGNTEAFF	TGTGCCAGCAGCCGGGACAGGGGGAACACTGAAGCTTTCTTT
-	TRBV7-9	TRBJ1-3	-	17	CASSLVEAGFAGNTIYF	TGTGCCAGCAGCTTAGTGGAAGCGGGGTTCGCTGGAAACACCATATATTTT
-	TRBV6-5	TRBJ2-7	-	12	CASSNRVYEQYF	TGTGCCAGCAGTAACAGGGTCTACGAGCAGTACTTC
few	TRBV6-5	TRBJ2-1	TRBD1	16	CASSYLTGQEPNEQFF	TGTGCCAGCAGTTATTTAACGGGACAGGAACCCAATGAGCAGTTCTTC
few	TRBV2	TRBJ1-6	-	10	CASEGSSLHF	TGTGCCAGCGAGGGCTCATCCCTCCACTTT
few	TRBV7-2	TRBJ1-1	-	16	CASSLAEEAWNTEAFF	TGTGCCAGCAGCTTAGCCGAGGAAGCATGGAACACTGAAGCTTTCTTT
once	TRBV5-1	TRBJ2-5	-	15	CASSLARGFVETQYF	TGCGCCAGCAGCTTGGCCAGGGGTTTTGTAGAGACCCAGTACTTC
-	TRBV25-1	TRBJ1-1	-	15	CASNPKWGVATEAFF	TGTGCCAGCAATCCCAAATGGGGGGTTGCCACTGAAGCTTTCTTT
-	TRBV5-1	TRBJ2-1	TRBD2	15	CASSLEGLAIDEQFF	TGCGCCAGCAGCTTGGAGGGACTAGCGATTGATGAGCAGTTCTTC
-	TRBV7-9	TRBJ1-4	-	16	CASTPGLGAGNEKLFF	TGTGCCAGCACCCCGGGTCTTGGGGCGGGGAATGAAAAACTGTTTTTT
-	TRBV27	TRBJ2-1	TRBD1	16	CASSSSPGQVFYEQFF	TGTGCCAGCAGTTCTTCCCCCGGACAGGTTTTCTATGAGCAGTTCTTC
-	TRBV7-9	TRBJ1-6	TRBD1	15	CASSDRGMYNSPLHF	TGTGCCAGCAGCGACAGGGGGATGTATAATTCACCCCTCCACTTT
-	TRBV5-6	TRBJ1-1	TRBD1	15	CASSQPTGWVTEAFF	TGTGCCAGCAGCCAACCGACAGGGTGGGTCACTGAAGCTTTCTTT
-	TRBV3-1/TRBV3-2	TRBJ2-1	-	12	CASSSRLEEQFF	TGTGCCAGCAGCTCACGACTGGAGGAGCAGTTCTTC
-	TRBV27	TRBJ2-1	TRBD2	16	CASSILAGGPANEQFF	TGTGCCAGCAGTATATTAGCGGGGGGGCCTGCGAATGAGCAGTTCTTC
-	TRBV3-1/TRBV3-2	TRBJ2-1	TRBD2	15	CASSPSGGGYNEQFF	TGTGCCAGCAGCCCCAGCGGGGGGGGGTACAATGAGCAGTTCTTC
once	TRBV18	TRBJ2-1	TRBD2	16	CASSPWTSGGAEEQFF	TGTGCCAGCTCACCGTGGACTAGCGGGGGGGCCGAAGAGCAGTTCTTC
-	TRBV10-2	TRBJ1-2	TRBD1	15	CASVDRGQGDYGYTF	TGCGCCAGCGTCGACAGGGGGCAAGGTGACTATGGCTACACCTTC
few	TRBV24-1	TRBJ1-1	-	15	CATSDLAQRDTEAFF	TGTGCCACCAGTGATTTGGCACAGAGGGACACTGAAGCTTTCTTT
-	TRBV7-9	TRBJ1-5	-	14	CASTKGGGNQPQHF	TGTGCCAGCACCAAAGGGGGGGGCAATCAGCCCCAGCATTTT
-	TRBV12-5	TRBJ2-3	-	16	CASGPNTGTSTDTQYF	TGTGCTAGTGGCCCCAACACCGGGACAAGCACAGATACGCAGTATTTT
many	TRBV3-1/TRBV3-2	TRBJ1-1	-	12	CASSQGIVEAFF	TGTGCCAGCAGCCAAGGTATCGTTGAAGCTTTCTTT
-	TRBV5-1	TRBJ2-7	-	16	CASSLAAGGQESLKYF	TGCGCCAGCAGCTTGGCAGCGGGGGGACAGGAGAGCCTAAAGTACTTC
-	TRBV7-9	TRBJ1-2	-	14	CASSLGGGIYGYTF	TGTGCCAGCAGCTTAGGCGGAGGGATCTATGGCTACACCTTC
few	TRBV5-6	TRBJ1-1	-	14	CASSEQGRDTEAFF	TGTGCCAGCAGCGAACAGGGTAGGGACACTGAAGCTTTCTTT
-	TRBV7-9	TRBJ1-2	-	15	CASSSTRVRWGGYTF	TGTGCCAGCAGCTCAACTAGGGTCCGCTGGGGTGGCTACACCTTC
-	TRBV18	TRBJ1-1	TRBD1	14	CASSQDRGNTEAFF	TGTGCCAGCTCACAAGACAGGGGCAACACTGAAGCTTTCTTT
-	TRBV30	TRBJ1-2	TRBD1	14	CAWSRTGGRGGYTF	TGTGCCTGGAGTAGGACAGGGGGGCGGGGTGGCTACACCTTC
-	TRBV7-2	TRBJ2-6	TRBD1	19	CASSNPGQIIPGGANVLTF	TGTGCCAGCAGCAACCCGGGACAGATTATCCCGGGGGGGGCCAACGTCCTGACTTTC
-	TRBV18	TRBJ1-2	-	14	CASSRTGGQDGYTF	TGTGCCAGCTCACGGACCGGGGGGCAGGATGGCTACACCTTC
-	TRBV7-9	TRBJ1-2	TRBD1	16	CASSLASGQGNYGYTF	TGTGCCAGCAGCTTAGCTAGTGGACAGGGGAACTATGGCTACACCTTC
-	TRBV6-1	TRBJ1-2	-	14	CASSETRGGYGYTF	TGTGCCAGCAGTGAAACAAGGGGGGGCTATGGCTACACCTTC
-	TRBV5-6	TRBJ1-1	TRBD1	14	CASIEGQGNTEAFF	TGTGCCAGCATCGAGGGACAGGGGAACACTGAAGCTTTCTTT
-	TRBV30	TRBJ1-2	-	15	CASLGPDTDNYGYTF	TGTGCCTCCTTAGGCCCGGACACCGATAACTATGGCTACACCTTC
-	TRBV6-5	TRBJ2-3	-	15	CASLPEGRRTDTQYF	TGTGCCAGCCTCCCGGAGGGCAGACGAACAGATACGCAGTATTTT